This TCR beta chain emerged from a study of blood T cell repertoires in COVID-19. Participants reported their clinical history, and cohort assignment relied on those reports. TCRdb's table, derived via immunoSEQ multiplex PCR, lists solely in-frame clones and lacks some. The profile covers around 140,000 clones, with about 90% appearing a single time and about 11% taken by the ten largest. V dropped 4 bases and J dropped 1 base, with 3 bases sitting between them. Germline CDR1 DFQATT, CDR2 SNEGSKA (reference sequence). CDR3 length: 11 residues. This clone was seen a handful of times. V usage is TRBV20-1 and J usage is TRBJ2-3; no definite D call. The TCR sequence derives from a man in his sixties who had recovered from COVID-19. Sequenced: PBMCs or T cells enriched from blood (not recorded which). The CDR3 region has the DNA TGCAGTGCTACAGGCACAGATACGCAGTATTTT. It encodes CSATGTDTQYF.